This is a list of T cell receptor beta chains from one sample in a study of Graves' ophthalmopathy and Graves' hyperthyroidism. A single record per CDR3 protein comes from TCRdb applying MiXCR to the multiplex PCR reads. The table lists more than 300,000 distinct CDR3 sequences, about 18% of them singletons, with 2% to 2.5% in the top ten. Sequenced material: peripheral blood. These receptors were collected from an adult woman with stable Graves' hyperthyroidism. Each CDR3 is given with its conserved first and last residue. Size tells how often a clone was seen (once, few, many) or the class of an expanded clone, and some rows leave it out.

V: TRBV12-3/TRBV12-4
size: many
J: TRBJ2-7
CDR3: CASSHWSSRGYEQYF

V: TRBV28
size: many
J: TRBJ1-5
CDR3: CASSFWTGFNQPQHF

V: TRBV28
size: -
J: TRBJ2-7
CDR3: CASSLSPYTYEQYF

V: TRBV29-1
size: many
J: TRBJ2-5
CDR3: CSSRQGFGEETQYF

V: TRBV6-5
size: many
J: TRBJ2-7
CDR3: CASSYSFDSSYEQYF

V: TRBV13
size: -
J: TRBJ2-2
CDR3: CANSPMGTENTGELFF

V: TRBV19
size: few
J: TRBJ2-6
CDR3: CASSIGGSGANVLTF

V: TRBV10-3
size: many
J: TRBJ1-1
CDR3: CAISDGVKNTEAFF

V: TRBV6-1
size: many
J: TRBJ1-2
CDR3: CASSERTGAVDGYSF

V: TRBV7-9
size: few
J: TRBJ1-1
CDR3: CASSPNWGRIPEAFF

V: TRBV6-5
size: many
J: TRBJ2-5
CDR3: CASTSKAVTGETQYF

V: TRBV10-1
size: many
J: TRBJ2-5
CDR3: CVSSVGTRETQYF

V: TRBV28
size: -
J: TRBJ1-1
CDR3: CASTPLIRNTEAFF

V: TRBV6-1
size: -
J: TRBJ1-4
CDR3: CASSRGATNEKLFF

V: TRBV3-1
size: many
J: TRBJ1-6
CDR3: CASSQDGGGNSPLHF

V: TRBV6-5
size: many
J: TRBJ1-1
CDR3: CASSYGGADTEAFF

V: TRBV27
size: few
J: TRBJ2-2
CDR3: CASSLLGGSGELFF

V: TRBV29-1
size: many
J: TRBJ1-2
CDR3: CSVWGGQGVNYGYTF

V: TRBV29-1
size: many
J: TRBJ2-7
CDR3: CSVAEGGTGTTYEQYF

V: TRBV6-1
size: many
J: TRBJ1-5
CDR3: CASSETGGGTSNQPQHF

V: TRBV13
size: many
J: TRBJ1-1
CDR3: CASNPTGGDGGNTEAFF

V: TRBV7-8
size: many
J: TRBJ2-5
CDR3: CASSSLGVQETQYF

V: TRBV6-4
size: -
J: TRBJ1-1
CDR3: CASVGSAIEAFF

V: TRBV3-1
size: -
J: TRBJ1-5
CDR3: CASSQDGSYSQPQHF

V: TRBV27
size: -
J: TRBJ1-1
CDR3: CASRRQGAVRYTDAFF

V: TRBV5-1
size: many
J: TRBJ2-5
CDR3: CASSFREETQYF

V: TRBV2
size: many
J: TRBJ1-2
CDR3: CASSEAPFVGGANYGYTF

V: TRBV28
size: many
J: TRBJ1-2
CDR3: CASSLVGRAVGYTF

V: TRBV10-3
size: many
J: TRBJ2-7
CDR3: CAISAGFQVEQYF

V: TRBV6-2/TRBV6-3
size: many
J: TRBJ1-5
CDR3: CASSRGGPQHF

V: TRBV12-3/TRBV12-4
size: few
J: TRBJ2-4
CDR3: CASTSSLGNNIKYF